This T cell receptor beta chain was observed in a study of a mutant IDH1 vaccine in newly diagnosed glioma. At the level of the study: Eight vaccinations reached patients in weeks 1, 3, 5, 7, 11, 15, 19 and 23. Prior therapy was radiotherapy, temozolomide, or both; most received both.

Data came from immunoSEQ multiplex PCR; TCRdb stores just in-frame clones and leaves some out. The repertoire holds about 54,000 clones, with 80% to 85% as singletons. CDR1 is MDHEN and CDR2 is SYDVKM in the germline V gene. V lost 5 bases to trimming and J lost 0 bases; unmatched junction nucleotides: 16. This CDR3 is built from 19 residues. To note about this clone: Its antigen remains unidentified.

Time point in this sample: week 5, during vaccination. Doses of 300 ug of mutant IDH1 20-mer peptide were given with topical imiquimod. The chain joins TRBV28 to TRBJ2-1; 7 bases match TRBD2. Sequencing was performed on PBMCs, taken from a glioma patient whose treatment included an IDH1 peptide vaccine. The clonotype was recovered from a young man with glioma. CDR3 coding DNA: TGTGCCAGCAGTCCTCAGGGTTTGTATGGCGGGAGCTCCTACAATGAGCAGTTCTTC. Protein product: CASSPQGLYGGSSYNEQFF.